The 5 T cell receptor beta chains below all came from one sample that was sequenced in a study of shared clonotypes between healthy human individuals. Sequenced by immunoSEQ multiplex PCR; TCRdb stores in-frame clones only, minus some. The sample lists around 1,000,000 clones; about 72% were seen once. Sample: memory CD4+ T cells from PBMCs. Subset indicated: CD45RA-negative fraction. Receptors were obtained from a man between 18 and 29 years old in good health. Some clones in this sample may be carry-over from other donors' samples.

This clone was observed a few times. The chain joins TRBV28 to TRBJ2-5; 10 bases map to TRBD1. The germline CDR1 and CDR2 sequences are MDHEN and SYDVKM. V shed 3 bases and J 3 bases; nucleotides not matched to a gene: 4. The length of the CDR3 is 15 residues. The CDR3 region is CASSLPGTGEETQYF. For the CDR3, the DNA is TGTGCCAGCAGTTTGCCAGGGACAGGGGAAGAGACCCAGTACTTC.

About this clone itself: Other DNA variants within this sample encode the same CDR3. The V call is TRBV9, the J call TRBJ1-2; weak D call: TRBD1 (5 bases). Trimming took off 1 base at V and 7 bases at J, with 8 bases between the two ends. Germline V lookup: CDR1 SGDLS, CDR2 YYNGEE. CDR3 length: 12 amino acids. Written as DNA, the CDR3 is TGTGCCAGCAGCGTAAGGGGAGGTGGCTACACCTTC. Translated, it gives CASSVRGGGYTF.

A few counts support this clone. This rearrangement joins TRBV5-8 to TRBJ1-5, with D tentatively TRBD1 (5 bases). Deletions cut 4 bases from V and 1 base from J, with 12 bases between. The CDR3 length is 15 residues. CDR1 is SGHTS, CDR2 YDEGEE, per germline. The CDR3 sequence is CASSRGTFSNQPQHF. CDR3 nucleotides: TGTGCCAGCAGCCGCGGGACTTTCAGCAATCAGCCCCAGCATTTT.

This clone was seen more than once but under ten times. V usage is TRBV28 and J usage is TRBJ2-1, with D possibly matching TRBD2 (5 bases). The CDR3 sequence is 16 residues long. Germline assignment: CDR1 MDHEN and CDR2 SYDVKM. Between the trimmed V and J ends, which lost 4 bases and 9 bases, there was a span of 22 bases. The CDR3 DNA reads TGTGCCAGCAGTTCCGATTCGTGGGAGCGGAAAGGTGAGCAGTTCTTC. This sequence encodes CASSSDSWERKGEQFF.

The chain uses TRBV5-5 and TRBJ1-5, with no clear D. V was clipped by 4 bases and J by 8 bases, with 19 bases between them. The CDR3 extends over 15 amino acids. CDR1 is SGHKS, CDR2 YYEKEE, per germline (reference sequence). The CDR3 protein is CASSAWGGPWEPQHF. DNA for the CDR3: TGTGCCAGCAGCGCCTGGGGTGGGCCCTGGGAGCCCCAGCATTTT. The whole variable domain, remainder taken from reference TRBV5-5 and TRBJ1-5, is DAGVTQSPTHLIKTRGQQVTLRCSPISGHKSVSWYQQVLGQGPQFIFQYYEKEERGRGNFPDRFSARQFPNYSSELNVNALLLGDSALYLCASSAWGGPWEPQHFGDGTRLSIL.